This is a list of T cell receptor beta chains from one sample in a study of vaccination and CD4 T cells after COVID-19. TCRdb recomputed calls from the PCR reads with MiXCR, one row per CDR3 protein. The sample yields some 11,000 distinct CDR3 sequences, about 61% seen once. Antigens of these TCRs are unknown. Sequencing was done on a sample of CD4+ T cells from blood, cultured in vitro. The origin of the receptors is a human donor who had recovered from COVID-19. CDR3s include the opening cysteine and the closing phenylalanine or tryptophan. A D gene is named only where the DNA matches it firmly. Clone size is not always given. Where it is, it says once, few, many or a class for expanded clones.

V: TRBV2
size: -
D: -
J: TRBJ1-1
CDR3: CASRRRDGGTEAFF
DNA: TGTGCCAGCAGGCGCCGGGACGGAGGGACTGAAGCTTTCTTT

V: TRBV27
size: -
D: -
J: TRBJ2-1
CDR3: CASSLSSMTRSYNEQFF
DNA: TGTGCCAGCAGTTTATCCTCTATGACGAGGTCCTACAATGAGCAGTTCTTC

V: TRBV6-5
size: -
D: TRBD2
J: TRBJ2-6
CDR3: CASSYSGGGHATGANVLTF
DNA: TGTGCCAGCAGTTACTCCGGGGGGGGTCACGCGACCGGGGCCAACGTCCTGACTTTC

V: TRBV6-2/TRBV6-3
size: -
D: TRBD1
J: TRBJ2-2
CDR3: CASRRDRAGSGELFF
DNA: TGTGCCAGCAGACGGGACAGGGCTGGGTCCGGGGAGCTGTTTTTT

V: TRBV25-1
size: few
D: TRBD2
J: TRBJ2-1
CDR3: CASSAGLAGDDEQFF
DNA: TGTGCCAGCAGTGCGGGACTAGCGGGAGATGATGAGCAGTTCTTC

V: TRBV11-3
size: -
D: TRBD2
J: TRBJ2-3
CDR3: CASSSGTSGTRADTQYF
DNA: TGTGCCAGCAGCTCCGGGACTAGCGGGACTCGGGCAGATACGCAGTATTTT

V: TRBV7-3
size: -
D: -
J: TRBJ2-7
CDR3: CASSLNRNYEQYF
DNA: TGTGCCAGCAGCTTAAATAGAAATTACGAGCAGTACTTC

V: TRBV19
size: -
D: TRBD2
J: TRBJ2-7
CDR3: CASSIRTSIDEQYF
DNA: TGTGCCAGTAGTATAAGGACTAGCATCGACGAGCAGTACTTC

V: TRBV18
size: once
D: -
J: TRBJ2-5
CDR3: CASSPPSSQETQYF
DNA: TGTGCCAGCTCACCGCCAAGCAGCCAAGAGACCCAGTACTTC

V: TRBV24-1
size: -
D: -
J: TRBJ2-5
CDR3: CATSDGRREYGTQYF
DNA: TGTGCCACCAGTGACGGACGGCGAGAGTATGGGACCCAGTACTTC

V: TRBV11-2
size: -
D: TRBD2
J: TRBJ2-7
CDR3: CASSLEGGSSYEQYF
DNA: TGTGCCAGCAGCCTCGAGGGAGGGAGCTCCTACGAGCAGTACTTC